Here is one T cell receptor beta chain with its context. The record originates from a study of blood T cell repertoires in COVID-19. Looking at the study overall: COVID-19 samples from acute and convalescent phases originated in the United States, Italy and Spain.

This CDR3 is 11 amino acids long. Germline V gene sequence: CDR1 GTSNPN, CDR2 SVGIG (reference sequence). Trimming cost V 3 bases and J 2 bases, with 4 bases left between them. In the authors' methods: Estimation of nucleated cell counts relied on the amplification of reference gene primers. The method was immunoSEQ multiplex PCR; TCRdb's version includes in-frame clones alone and lacks a portion of them. The V and J calls and clone size are taken from that table; D and trimming were inferred from the DNA. The sample includes 150,000 to 200,000 clones, about nine tenths of them seen just once. The V call is TRBV30, the J call TRBJ1-1; D not certain. This clonotype was obtained from a woman in her fifties or sixties with acute or convalescent COVID-19. The sequenced sample was peripheral blood. Here the CDR3 DNA reads TGTGCCTGGAGCTACAACACTGAAGCTTTCTTT. Encoded protein: CAWSYNTEAFF.